One sample yielded the 11 T cell receptor beta chains listed below, sequenced in a study of graft-versus-host responses after intestinal transplantation. The protocol was immunoSEQ multiplex PCR, while the TCRdb copy is restricted to in-frame clones and leaves out a portion. Among over 100,000 clones, approximately 92% were seen once, and the ten largest hold more than 0.1%. No antigen has been assigned to these receptors. The sequences come from unstimulated CD4+ T cells sorted from spleen or lymph node cells, collected before intestinal transplant. The receptors originated from a human donor who received an intestinal transplant.

This chain links TRBV28 with TRBJ1-2, with TRBD1 as a possible D gene (5 bases). The CDR3 contains 14 residues. Looked up from germline, CDR1 is MDHEN and CDR2 is SYDVKM. Trimming left V 0 bases short and J 0 bases short, with 5 bases between. The CDR3 DNA sequence: TGTGCCAGCAGTTTATGGGACACTAACTATGGCTACACCTTC. As protein: CASSLWDTNYGYTF.

V gene TRBV23-1 combines with J gene TRBJ2-1; no firm D call. TRBV23-1 is treated as an ORF (open reading frame) with a function not yet certain. Trimming shortened V by 11 bases and J by 0 bases, and 20 bases separated the two germline ends. The CDR3 covers 16 residues. CDR3 amino acids: CAPRPQVATSYNEQFF. The CDR3 region has the DNA TGCGCCCCCCGTCCCCAAGTGGCTACCTCCTACAATGAGCAGTTCTTC.

The V gene is TRBV28, the J gene TRBJ1-2; D is undetermined. This CDR3 contains 16 residues. Germline assignment: CDR1 MDHEN and CDR2 SYDVKM. V was clipped by 4 bases and J by 5 bases, with 20 bases between them. The CDR3 DNA sequence: TGTGCCAGCAGTTCCTTCAGGATTTCAACAATTTATGGCTACACCTTC. This sequence encodes CASSSFRISTIYGYTF.

The V call is TRBV7-2, the J call TRBJ2-7, with TRBD2 identical over 7 bases. The germline CDR1 and CDR2 sequences are SGHTA and FQGNSA. The junction had 5 bases not matched to a gene; V was cut back by 1 base and J by 2 bases. The CDR3 spans 15 residues. Here the CDR3 DNA reads TGTGCCAGCAGCTTAGAGGGCACTAGCGCCTACGAGCAGTACTTC. This gives the protein CASSLEGTSAYEQYF.

The gene calls are TRBV28 and TRBJ2-5; 7 nucleotides match TRBD2. With V trimmed by 3 bases and J by 3 bases, 7 bases remained unmatched. The CDR3 covers 15 residues. The V gene's germline CDR1 is MDHEN and CDR2 SYDVKM. CDR3 protein: CASSFNPGLKETQYF. In nucleotides, the CDR3 is TGTGCCAGCAGTTTCAACCCGGGACTAAAAGAGACCCAGTACTTC.

V usage is TRBV4-1 and J usage is TRBJ2-2; TRBD2 aligns across 10 bases. V was clipped by 2 bases and J by 1 base; unmatched bases: 1. Germline CDR1 is MGHRA and CDR2 is YSYEKL. This CDR3 is built from 16 residues. The CDR3 protein is CASSQRLAGNTGELFF. Here the CDR3 DNA reads TGCGCCAGCAGCCAAAGACTAGCGGGGAACACCGGGGAGCTGTTTTTT.

This chain joins TRBV5-1 and TRBJ2-3; no firm D call. This CDR3 comprises 14 residues. With 4 bases removed from V and 5 bases from J, the gap between germline ends came to 14 bases. CDR1 SGHRS and CDR2 YFSETQ come from the germline V gene. Here the CDR3 reads CASSPIGSEDTQYF. The CDR3 nucleotides are TGCGCCAGCAGCCCGATTGGGTCTGAAGATACGCAGTATTTT.

The J gene is TRBJ1-2, the V gene TRBV5-1, with D tentatively TRBD1 (6 bases). V lost 5 bases and J lost 5, with 13 bases in between. This CDR3 comprises 13 residues. Per the germline V gene, CDR1 is SGHRS and CDR2 is YFSETQ. CDR3 coding DNA: TGCGCCAGCAGGAGCACAGGGAAGTATGGCTACACCTTC. It specifies CASRSTGKYGYTF. The whole variable domain, remainder taken from reference TRBV5-1 and TRBJ1-2, is KAGVTQTPRYLIKTRGQQVTLSCSPISGHRSVSWYQQTPGQGLQFLFEYFSETQRNKGNFPGRFSGRQFSNSRSEMNVSTLELGDSALYLCASRSTGKYGYTFGSGTRLTVV.

The chain recombines TRBV28 with TRBJ2-4; 11 nucleotides align to TRBD2. This CDR3 comprises 17 residues. Germline trimming cut 1 base from V and 2 bases from J; bases unmatched to any gene: 4. Per germline, CDR1 MDHEN and CDR2 SYDVKM. The CDR3 bases are TGTGCCAGCAGTTTATATCGGACTAGCGGGTCCAAAAACATTCAGTACTTC. This gives the protein CASSLYRTSGSKNIQYF.

The chain has TRBV9 and TRBJ2-7; TRBD2 is a possible D gene (5 bases). This CDR3 comprises 16 residues. Germline V gene data show CDR1 as SGDLS and CDR2 as YYNGEE. V gave up 0 bases and J gave up 3 bases, with 16 bases separating them. The CDR3 region is CASSVGDTRTFYEQYF. The CDR3 nucleotides read TGTGCCAGCAGCGTAGGTGACACCCGGACTTTCTACGAGCAGTACTTC. Using reference TRBV9 and TRBJ2-7 for the parts outside the CDR3, the full variable domain is DSGVTQTPKHLITATGQRVTLRCSPRSGDLSVYWYQQSLDQGLQFLIQYYNGEERAKGNILERFSAQQFPDLHSELNLSSLELGDSALYFCASSVGDTRTFYEQYFGPGTRLTVT.

V gene TRBV11-2 combines with J gene TRBJ1-5; 7 bases agree with TRBD1. CDR3 size: 13 residues. Per germline, CDR1 SGHAT and CDR2 FQNNGV. The junction had 2 bases not matched to a gene; V was cut back by 3 bases and J by 6 bases. The chain's CDR3 is CASSLSGGQPQHF. In nucleotides, the CDR3 is TGTGCCAGCAGCTTGTCAGGGGGTCAGCCCCAGCATTTT.